This entry lists 22 T cell receptor beta chains sequenced from one sample in a study of blood T cell repertoires in COVID-19. Method: immunoSEQ multiplex PCR; TCRdb's copy keeps in-frame clones and lacks some. The data hold under 100,000 clones, with 75% to 90% observed a single time. Sequencing was done on a sample of peripheral blood. These TCRs come from a woman between 40 and 50 years old with active or convalescent COVID-19.

The sample holds a few counts of this clone. The CDR3 reads CASSLRGGVRGYTF. In DNA form, the CDR3 reads TGTGCCAGCAGCTTACGGGGCGGGGTAAGGGGCTACACCTTC. The V call is TRBV11-3, the J call TRBJ1-2, with D perhaps matching TRBD1 (5 bases). CDR1 SGHNT and CDR2 YENEEA come from the germline V gene. V shed 2 bases and J shed 8 bases, with 15 bases lying between them. The CDR3 covers 14 residues.

This chain joins TRBV9 and TRBJ2-2; possible D gene TRBD1, 5 bases. V was cut by 3 bases and J by 4 bases, with 13 bases left in between. CDR3 length equals 15 residues. Germline V CDR1 and CDR2: SGDLS, YYNGEE. Here the CDR3 reads CASSGRGRVTGELFF. In nucleotides, the CDR3 is TGTGCCAGCAGCGGTAGGGGCCGGGTCACCGGGGAGCTGTTTTTT.

The gene calls are TRBV5-1 and TRBJ2-2; D is undetermined. V lost 0 bases to trimming and J lost 1 base, with 4 bases between them. The CDR3 contains 14 residues. Germline CDR1 is SGHRS and CDR2 is YFSETQ. As DNA, the CDR3 is TGCGCCAGCAGCTTGGGGCAGAACACCGGGGAGCTGTTTTTT. Translated: CASSLGQNTGELFF.

The chain recombines TRBV28 with TRBJ2-5; maybe TRBD2 (5 bases). Per the germline V gene, CDR1 is MDHEN and CDR2 is SYDVKM. The V end was cut by 5 bases, the J end by 5 bases, with 9 bases between. The CDR3 extends over 12 amino acids. This CDR3 is CASSTRKETQYF. CDR3 in DNA: TGTGCCAGCAGTACTAGAAAGGAGACCCAGTACTTC.

The CDR3 DNA follows: TGCGCCAGCAGCCCTCCCGCACAGGCCTATGGCTACACCTTC. It yields the protein CASSPPAQAYGYTF. The chain recombines TRBV5-1 with TRBJ1-2, with a possible D match to TRBD1 (5 bases). Germline V gene lookup returns CDR1 SGHRS and CDR2 YFSETQ. The CDR3 is 14 amino acids. Trimming took off 4 bases at V and 4 bases at J, with 14 bases between the two ends.

J is TRBJ2-5 and V is TRBV19, with a possible D match to TRBD2 (5 bases). The CDR3 is 13 residues long. The V and J ends lost 4 bases and 6 bases respectively, with 12 bases between them. Germline V gene sequence: CDR1 LNHDA, CDR2 SQIVND (reference sequence). The CDR3 region has the DNA TGTGCCAGTAGTACCGGAGGAACGAAGACCCAGTACTTC. This gives the protein CASSTGGTKTQYF.

The J gene is TRBJ2-2, the V gene TRBV11-1; 14 nucleotides agree with TRBD2. The V gene's germline CDR1 is SGHAT and CDR2 FQDESV (reference sequence). The CDR3 consists of 15 residues. Unmatched junction bases numbered 4, after V lost 6 bases and J lost 7 bases. In nucleotides, the CDR3 is TGTGCCAGCAGGGGACTAGCGGGAGTTGACGGGGAGCTGTTTTTT. It codes for CASRGLAGVDGELFF.

This clone was counted a single time. The CDR3 DNA is TGTGCCAGCACGGGTCGGGGAAACACTGAAGCTTTCTTT. As protein: CASTGRGNTEAFF. The chain combines TRBV12-3 or TRBV12-4 with TRBJ1-1; D not certain. V was clipped by 7 bases and J by 2 bases, with 11 bases between them. The CDR3 sequence is 13 residues long.

This rearrangement joins TRBV9 to TRBJ2-2; 13 positions agree with TRBD2. The germline CDR1 and CDR2 sequences are SGDLS and YYNGEE. Trimming removed 7 bases from V and 7 bases from J; junction bases left unmatched: 7. The CDR3 sequence is 15 residues long. The CDR3, as DNA: TGTGCCAGCGCACTAGCGGGGGGGCTCCACGGGGAGCTGTTTTTT. Residues: CASALAGGLHGELFF.

The V gene is TRBV6-4, the J gene TRBJ2-7; possibly TRBD1 for D (5 bases). In germline, CDR1 is MRHNA, CDR2 SNTAGT. The CDR3 is made up of 13 amino acids. V lost 9 bases to trimming and J lost 4 bases, with 16 bases between them. Here the CDR3 reads CARKLLTAYEQYF. CDR3 sequence (DNA): TGTGCCAGAAAACTACTGACAGCGTACGAGCAGTACTTC.

This clone was counted only a few times. In DNA, the CDR3 is TGTGCCAGCAGATCACAGGGGACATATAATTCACCCCTCCACTTT. It specifies CASRSQGTYNSPLHF. The chain links TRBV27 to TRBJ1-6; 7 bases agree with TRBD1. The V segment lost 6 bases and the J segment 4 bases; nucleotides outside the gene matches: 6. Germline loops: CDR1 MNHEY, CDR2 SMNVEV (reference sequence). The CDR3 is 15 amino acids.

The CDR3 region is CASSLGQGALYGYTF. CDR3 DNA sequence: TGTGCCAGCAGCTTGGGACAGGGGGCTTTGTATGGCTACACCTTC. V gene TRBV5-4 combines with J gene TRBJ1-2; 10 nucleotides agree with TRBD1. Germline V gene sequence: CDR1 SGHNT, CDR2 YYREEE (reference sequence). The CDR3 length is 15 residues. V lost 0 bases to trimming and J lost 5 bases; unmatched junction nucleotides: 4. The full variable domain, its missing parts supplied by reference TRBV5-4 and TRBJ1-2, is ETGVTQSPTHLIKTRGQQVTLRCSSQSGHNTVSWYQQALGQGPQFIFQYYREEENGRGNFPPRFSGLQFPNYSSELNVNALELDDSALYLCASSLGQGALYGYTFGSGTRLTVV.

This clone was found once. The chain uses TRBV19 and TRBJ1-4, with 8 bases that match TRBD1. V trimming: 8 bases; J trimming: 0 bases; junction bases outside the gene matches: 11. The CDR3 contains 17 residues. Germline loops: CDR1 LNHDA, CDR2 SQIVND (reference sequence). For the CDR3, the DNA is TGTGCCAGTCGGTCGGCAGGGGGCACCACAACTAATGAAAAACTGTTTTTT. Its translation is CASRSAGGTTTNEKLFF.

The chain couples TRBV7-2 to TRBJ2-3; TRBD2 matches at 14 bases. Losses at the gene ends were 2 bases for V and 6 bases for J; bases not matched to a gene: 4. CDR3 size: 16 residues. Per germline, CDR1 SGHTA and CDR2 FQGNSA. CDR3: CASSLRRTSGGDTQYF. For the CDR3, the DNA is TGTGCCAGCAGCTTACGCCGGACTAGCGGGGGGGATACGCAGTATTTT.

J is TRBJ1-1 and V is TRBV2; a possible D gene is TRBD1 (5 bases). V was cut by 1 base and J by 2 bases, with 5 bases left in between. Germline values: CDR1 SNHLY, CDR2 FYNNEI. The CDR3 runs to 13 residues. CDR3 coding DNA: TGTGCCAGCAGTGAAGGGACAAACACTGAAGCTTTCTTT. Its translation is CASSEGTNTEAFF.

This clone was detected once. The chain uses TRBV7-2 and TRBJ1-6; D may be TRBD1 (5 bases). Germline V gene sequence: CDR1 SGHTA, CDR2 FQGNSA. CDR3 length: 15 amino acids. The V end lost 2 bases, the J end lost 8 bases, and 13 bases lay between the germline ends. Written as DNA, the CDR3 is TGTGCCAGCAGCTTAAAGGGGCGCGGGGATTCACCCCTCCACTTT. This gives the protein CASSLKGRGDSPLHF.

This clone was detected once. The rearrangement links TRBV7-8 to TRBJ1-2; TRBD1 matches 11 bases. This CDR3 has 16 amino acids. J gave up 6 bases and V 5 bases, and 11 bases lay outside the gene matches. Germline V gives CDR1 SGHVS, CDR2 FQNEAQ. The CDR3: CASSPHGGQGEHGYTF. In nucleotides, the CDR3 is TGTGCCAGCAGCCCCCATGGGGGACAGGGGGAGCATGGCTACACCTTC.

This sequence joins TRBV28 and TRBJ2-3; TRBD2 matches 9 bases. CDR1 is MDHEN, CDR2 SYDVKM, per germline. CDR3 length: 15 residues. The ends lost 3 bases at V and 1 base at J; junction bases unmatched: 2. For the CDR3, the DNA is TGTGCCAGCAGTTTTCCTAGCGGGGGCACAGATACGCAGTATTTT. Its translation is CASSFPSGGTDTQYF.

This sequence joins TRBV7-9 and TRBJ1-1; D unclear. CDR3 length: 13 residues. CDR1 is SEHNR, CDR2 FQNEAQ, per germline (reference sequence). Trimming removed 1 base from V and 3 bases from J, with 6 bases in between. The DNA of the CDR3 is TGTGCCAGCAGCTTAGTCGACTACACTGAAGCTTTCTTT. This gives the protein CASSLVDYTEAFF.

The chain couples TRBV6-5 to TRBJ1-2; 9 positions agree with TRBD1. The germline V gene has CDR1 MNHEY and CDR2 SVGAGI. Trimming took 5 bases from V and 4 from J; bases not matched to a gene: 8. The CDR3 is 15 amino acids. The CDR3 spells CASSKPGTGLYGYTF. The CDR3 bases are TGTGCCAGCAGTAAACCCGGGACAGGGCTCTATGGCTACACCTTC.

V is TRBV28 and J is TRBJ1-4; no clear D. V was pared by 6 bases and J by 0 bases, with 8 bases between. This CDR3 spans 14 amino acids. The germline gives CDR1 MDHEN, CDR2 SYDVKM. The CDR3 region is CASSLQTTNEKLFF. The CDR3 DNA reads as TGTGCCAGCAGCCTACAGACAACTAATGAAAAACTGTTTTTT.

This sequence joins TRBV19 and TRBJ2-5; 8 bases agree with TRBD1. The ends lost 4 bases at V and 10 bases at J; junction bases unmatched: 5. The CDR3 has 12 amino acids. Germline CDR1 and CDR2: LNHDA and SQIVND (reference sequence). Here the CDR3 reads CASSTRTGSQYF. The CDR3 nucleotides read TGTGCCAGTAGTACCAGGACAGGGAGCCAGTACTTC.